Listed here are 22 T cell receptor beta chains from one sample, sequenced in a study of cytomegalovirus exposure and HLA in healthy donors. PCR primers comprised 60 Vbeta and 13 Jbeta primers. Only in-frame clones appear in the TCRdb table, and some are missing; sequencing was by immunoSEQ multiplex PCR. This sample has tens of thousands of clones, with 78% found just once. Specimen: PBMCs. The receptors here all came from a female donor in good health and CMV-seronegative.

This chain uses TRBV4-1 with TRBJ2-5; TRBD2 is a possible D gene (7 bases). The length of the CDR3 is 17 residues. Germline CDR1 reads MGHRA; CDR2 reads YSYEKL. Trimming shortened V by 0 bases and J by 4 bases, and 18 bases separated the two germline ends. The CDR3 sequence: CASSQDVAGANRETQYF. CDR3 DNA: TGCGCCAGCAGCCAAGATGTGGCGGGGGCCAACCGAGAGACCCAGTACTTC.

V and J are TRBV7-2 and TRBJ1-1; 10 positions match TRBD1. Germline CDR1 and CDR2: SGHTA and FQGNSA. V trimming: 4 bases; J trimming: 5 bases; junction bases outside the gene matches: 4. This CDR3 is built from 14 residues. The CDR3 here is CASSSTGGRTEAFF. The CDR3 DNA follows: TGTGCCAGCAGCTCGACAGGGGGCAGGACTGAAGCTTTCTTT.

This sequence joins TRBV5-1 and TRBJ1-6, with 7 bases lining up with TRBD1. Germline CDR1 SGHRS, CDR2 YFSETQ. The CDR3 loop spans 17 amino acids. With 4 bases clipped from V and 0 bases from J, the junction kept 7 bases outside the gene matches. CDR3: CASSLGQVSSYNSPLHF. CDR3 nucleotide sequence: TGCGCCAGCAGCCTCGGACAGGTCAGCTCCTATAATTCACCCCTCCACTTT.

The rearrangement uses TRBV18 and TRBJ1-1, with D possibly being TRBD1 (6 bases). Trimming removed 2 bases from V and 1 base from J, with 11 bases in between. The germline CDR1 and CDR2 sequences are KGHSH and LQKENI. The CDR3 is made up of 15 amino acids. The CDR3 DNA sequence: TGTGCCAGCTCACCAAGACAGGACAAGAACACTGAAGCTTTCTTT. Residues: CASSPRQDKNTEAFF.

This clone was counted a few times. V and J are TRBV11-2 and TRBJ2-3; 8 nucleotides align to TRBD2. The CDR3 covers 16 residues. Trimming removed 7 bases from V and 8 bases from J; junction bases left unmatched: 17. The germline gives CDR1 SGHAT, CDR2 FQNNGV. The CDR3 DNA sequence: TGTGCCAGCACCTTGGGGGCGGGGGGCGCCCGGGGTACGCAGTATTTT. Its protein is CASTLGAGGARGTQYF. Combining the CDR3 with reference TRBV11-2 and TRBJ2-3 gives the whole variable domain EAGVAQSPRYKIIEKRQSVAFWCNPISGHATLYWYQQILGQGPKLLIQFQNNGVVDDSQLPKDRFSAERLKGVDSTLKIQPAKLEDSAVYLCASTLGAGGARGTQYFGPGTRLTVL.

Only one count was recorded for this clone. The CDR3 region is CASSLDRDEQYF. The CDR3 DNA reads TGTGCCAGCAGCTTAGACAGGGACGAGCAGTACTTC. The chain links TRBV7-2 to TRBJ2-7; possibly TRBD1 for D (6 bases). The CDR3 contains 12 residues. In germline, CDR1 is SGHTA, CDR2 FQGNSA. Between the trimmed V and J ends, which lost 1 base and 5 bases, there was a span of 6 bases.

This chain uses TRBV5-1 with TRBJ2-7; D possibly corresponds to TRBD2 (5 bases). Per germline, CDR1 SGHRS and CDR2 YFSETQ. The CDR3 contains 14 residues. Trimming removed 1 base at V and 5 bases at J, with 13 bases between. The CDR3 loop is CASSLSPGIHEQYF. Written as DNA, the CDR3 is TGCGCCAGCAGCTTGAGTCCGGGGATTCACGAGCAGTACTTC.

The table lists this clone with a count of one. The chain recombines TRBV15 with TRBJ2-6; D call uncertain. Trimming took off 3 bases at V and 1 base at J, with 13 bases between the two ends. Germline values: CDR1 LNHNV, CDR2 YYDKDF (reference sequence). This CDR3 has 17 residues. CDR3 in amino acids: CATSSISQDSGANVLTF. In nucleotides, the CDR3 is TGTGCCACCAGCAGCATCAGCCAGGATTCTGGGGCCAACGTCCTGACTTTC.

The V and J genes are TRBV6-5 and TRBJ2-7; 8 nucleotides align to TRBD1. This CDR3 region has 12 residues. CDR1 and CDR2 (germline): MNHEY, SVGAGI. V trimming: 6 bases; J trimming: 6 bases; junction bases outside the gene matches: 4. The CDR3 loop is CASRSTGGEQYF. CDR3 coding DNA: TGTGCCAGCAGAAGTACAGGGGGCGAGCAGTACTTC.

The chain joins TRBV19 to TRBJ1-4; TRBD1 agrees at 7 bases. Per germline, CDR1 LNHDA and CDR2 SQIVND (reference sequence). With V trimmed by 5 bases and J by 8 bases, 14 bases remained unmatched. The CDR3 length is 16 residues. CDR3 nucleotides: TGTGCCAGTAGTCCTCGGGGGACAGTAACAAAAGAAAAACTGTTTTTT. As protein: CASSPRGTVTKEKLFF.

This clone was observed a handful of times. The chain couples TRBV7-2 to TRBJ1-1, with D possibly matching TRBD1 (5 bases). The germline V gene has CDR1 SGHTA and CDR2 FQGNSA. Trimming pared 3 bases from V and 1 base from J, leaving 12 bases between. This CDR3 is 15 amino acids long. CDR3 sequence reads: CASSLSDIPNTEAFF. DNA of the CDR3: TGTGCCAGCAGCTTGTCGGACATACCGAACACTGAAGCTTTCTTT.

The chain couples TRBV29-1 to TRBJ1-1; TRBD1 matches at 8 bases. J was trimmed by 0 bases and V by 7 bases; bases with no gene match: 4. The CDR3 spans 13 residues. The V gene's germline CDR1 is SQVTM and CDR2 ANQGSEA. CDR3 loop: CSEGQGMNTEAFF. The CDR3 bases are TGCAGCGAAGGACAGGGCATGAACACTGAAGCTTTCTTT.

This sequence joins TRBV5-1 and TRBJ2-2, with TRBD1 as a possible D gene (6 bases). Germline V gives CDR1 SGHRS, CDR2 YFSETQ. The CDR3 has 16 amino acids. The V and J ends lost 2 bases and 2 bases respectively, with 13 bases between them. CDR3 amino acids: CASSLGHRDNTGELFF. Written as DNA, the CDR3 is TGCGCCAGCAGCTTAGGACACAGGGATAACACCGGGGAGCTGTTTTTT.

The gene calls are TRBV27 and TRBJ1-2, with TRBD1 identical over 9 bases. CDR1 is MNHEY, CDR2 SMNVEV, per germline (reference sequence). This CDR3 spans 13 amino acids. V shed 6 bases, J shed 8 bases, and the junction held 7 bases outside the gene matches. The CDR3 protein is CASRLGQGIGYTF. For the CDR3, the DNA is TGTGCCAGCAGACTAGGACAGGGGATAGGCTACACCTTC.

This clone has a handful of counts. The rearrangement links TRBV10-3 to TRBJ1-1; possible D gene TRBD1, 5 bases. The CDR3 length is 14 residues. Trimming removed 4 bases at V and 7 bases at J, with 16 bases between. Germline V gene lookup returns CDR1 ENHRY and CDR2 SYGVKD. CDR3 bases: TGTGCCATCAGTGGGACCCCACGGGGGAGTGAAGCTTTCTTT. Encoded protein: CAISGTPRGSEAFF.

V usage is TRBV11-2 and J usage is TRBJ2-7; weak D call: TRBD1 (6 bases). The V gene's germline CDR1 is SGHAT and CDR2 FQNNGV. The CDR3 runs to 12 residues. The V gene lost 6 bases and the J gene lost 7 bases, with 13 bases spanning the gap. The CDR3 region is CASSSGVGEQYF. The DNA of the CDR3 is TGTGCCAGCAGTTCAGGGGTGGGTGAGCAGTACTTC.

This clone was counted between two and nine times. The chain is built from TRBV25-1 and TRBJ2-7; 11 bases match TRBD1. This CDR3 region has 13 residues. CDR1 and CDR2 from the germline V gene are MGHDK and SYGVNS. V lost 7 bases to trimming and J lost 6 bases; unmatched junction nucleotides: 5. The CDR3 here is CASTGQGAGEQYF. The CDR3 DNA is TGTGCCAGCACCGGACAGGGGGCGGGCGAGCAGTACTTC.

The V and J genes are TRBV4-1 and TRBJ2-2; no firm D call. CDR1 MGHRA and CDR2 YSYEKL come from the germline V gene. The CDR3 consists of 13 residues. V shed 0 bases and J shed 8 bases, with 7 bases lying between them. The CDR3 loop is CASSQDNLGELFF. The CDR3 nucleotides are TGCGCCAGCAGCCAAGACAATTTGGGGGAGCTGTTTTTT.

The chain couples TRBV5-4 to TRBJ2-7; 11 bases match TRBD1. The length of the CDR3 is 14 residues. Germline V gene lookup returns CDR1 SGHNT and CDR2 YYREEE (reference sequence). V trimming: 5 bases; J trimming: 7 bases; junction bases outside the gene matches: 8. The CDR3 region is CASSRGQGAREQYF. DNA for the CDR3: TGTGCCAGCAGTCGTGGACAGGGGGCGAGGGAGCAGTACTTC.

V usage is TRBV11-3 and J usage is TRBJ1-1; no definite D call. The V gene's germline CDR1 is SGHNT and CDR2 YENEEA. There are 13 residues in the CDR3. V dropped 0 bases and J dropped 1 base, with 3 bases sitting between them. As DNA, the CDR3 is TGTGCCAGCAGCTTAGACAGGAACACTGAAGCTTTCTTT. This sequence encodes CASSLDRNTEAFF.

The chain links TRBV7-8 to TRBJ2-5, with 10 bases that match TRBD2. This CDR3 has 15 amino acids. Germline V CDR1 and CDR2: SGHVS, FQNEAQ. J gave up 0 bases and V 7 bases, and 5 bases lay outside the gene matches. The CDR3 loop reads CASTKAGGNQETQYF. The CDR3 nucleotides read TGTGCCAGCACAAAAGCGGGGGGGAACCAAGAGACCCAGTACTTC.

This clone was seen just once. Germline is not matched at one junction end, which may reflect a read error. The rearrangement uses TRBV7-7 and TRBJ2-3; a weak D match, TRBD2 (5 bases). CDR1 SSHAT and CDR2 FNYEAQ come from the germline V gene (reference sequence). CDR3 length: 14 amino acids. CDR3: CASSPGSPLGTQYF. Here the CDR3 DNA reads TGTGCTAGCAGCCCGGGATCACCATTGGGTACGCAGTATTTT.